This TCR beta chain was documented in a study of blood T cells in healthy people across ages. This clonotype was observed a handful of times. Donors were healthy Caucasian individuals from Russia aged about 6 to 95. No fewer than 5.5 micrograms of total RNA were isolated from every sample. A second PCR of roughly 7 to 11 cycles used a sample-barcoded 5' primer and a J-beta primer mix. The template-switch adaptor, which had 12 random nucleotides, put a tag on each cDNA molecule. Each CDR3 protein gets one entry after TCRdb re-called the 5' RACE reads with MiXCR. The table shows about 970,000 distinct CDR3 sequences, with approximately 50% occurring only once. The TCR comes from a woman in her fifties or sixties in good health. Sequenced sample: blood.

The CDR3 DNA sequence: TGTGCCAGCAGCGCTAGCGGGAGTTTCGGTTACAATGAGCAGTTCTTC. Amino acid sequence: CASSASGSFGYNEQFF. J is TRBJ2-1 and V is TRBV12-1; TRBD2, the table's D call, was not compared with the DNA. TRBV12-1 is a listed pseudogene. This CDR3 is 16 amino acids long.